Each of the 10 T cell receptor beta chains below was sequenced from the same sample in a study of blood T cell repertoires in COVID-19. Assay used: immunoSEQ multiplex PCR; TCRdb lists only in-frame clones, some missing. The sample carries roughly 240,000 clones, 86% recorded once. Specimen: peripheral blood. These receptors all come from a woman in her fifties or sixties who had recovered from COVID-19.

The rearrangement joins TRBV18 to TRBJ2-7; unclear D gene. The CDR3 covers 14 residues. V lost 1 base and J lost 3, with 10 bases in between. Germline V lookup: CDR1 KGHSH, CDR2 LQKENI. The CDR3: CASSPLVPLYEQYF. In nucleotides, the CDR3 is TGTGCCAGCTCACCACTCGTCCCCCTCTACGAGCAGTACTTC.

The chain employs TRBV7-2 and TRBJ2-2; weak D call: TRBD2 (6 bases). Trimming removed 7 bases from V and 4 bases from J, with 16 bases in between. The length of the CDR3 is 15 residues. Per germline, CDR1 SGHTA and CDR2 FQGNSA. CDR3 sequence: CASTPVGGITGELFF. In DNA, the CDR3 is TGTGCCAGCACACCCGTCGGGGGTATCACCGGGGAGCTGTTTTTT.

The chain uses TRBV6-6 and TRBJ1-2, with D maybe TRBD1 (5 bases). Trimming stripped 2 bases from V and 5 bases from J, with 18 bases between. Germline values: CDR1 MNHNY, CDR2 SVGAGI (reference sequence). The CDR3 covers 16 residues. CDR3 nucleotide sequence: TGTGCCAGCAGTTACCCTATCCAGGGAGGTCAATATGGCTACACCTTC. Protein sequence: CASSYPIQGGQYGYTF.

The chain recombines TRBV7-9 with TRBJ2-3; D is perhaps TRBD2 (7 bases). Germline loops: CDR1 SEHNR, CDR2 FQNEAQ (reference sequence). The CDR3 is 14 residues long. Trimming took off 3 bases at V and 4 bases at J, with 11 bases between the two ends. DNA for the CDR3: TGTGCCAGCAGCTTGGGGGGGGGCTCAGATACGCAGTATTTT. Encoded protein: CASSLGGGSDTQYF. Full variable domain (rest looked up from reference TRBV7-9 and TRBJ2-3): DTGVSQNPRHKITKRGQNVTFRCDPISEHNRLYWYRQTLGQGPEFLTYFQNEAQLEKSRLLSDRFSAERPKGSFSTLEIQRTEQGDSAMYLCASSLGGGSDTQYFGPGTRLTVL.

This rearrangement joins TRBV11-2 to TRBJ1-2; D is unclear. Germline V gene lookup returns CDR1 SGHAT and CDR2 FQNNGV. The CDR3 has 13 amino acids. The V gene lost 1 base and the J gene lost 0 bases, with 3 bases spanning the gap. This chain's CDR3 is CASSLGANYGYTF. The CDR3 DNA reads TGTGCCAGCAGCTTAGGAGCTAACTATGGCTACACCTTC.

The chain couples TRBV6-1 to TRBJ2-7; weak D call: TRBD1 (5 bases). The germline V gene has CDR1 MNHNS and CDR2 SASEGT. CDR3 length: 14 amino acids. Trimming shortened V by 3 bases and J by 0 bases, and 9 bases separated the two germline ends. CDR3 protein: CASSDRQLSYEQYF. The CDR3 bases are TGTGCCAGCAGTGATAGACAGCTCTCCTACGAGCAGTACTTC.

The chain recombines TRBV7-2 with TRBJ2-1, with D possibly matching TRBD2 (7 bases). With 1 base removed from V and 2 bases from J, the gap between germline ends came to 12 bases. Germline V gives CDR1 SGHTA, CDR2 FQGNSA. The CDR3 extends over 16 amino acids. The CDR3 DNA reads TGTGCCAGCAGCTTAGTGTGGGGGGGCCCCTACAATGAGCAGTTCTTC. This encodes CASSLVWGGPYNEQFF.

The CDR3 region is CASSSVGADTQYF. The CDR3 DNA reads as TGTGCCAGCAGTTCTGTAGGGGCAGATACGCAGTATTTT. V gene TRBV28 combines with J gene TRBJ2-3; a weak D match, TRBD1 (5 bases). CDR1 is MDHEN, CDR2 SYDVKM, per germline. The CDR3 length is 13 residues. Between the trimmed V and J ends, which lost 4 bases and 4 bases, there was a span of 9 bases.

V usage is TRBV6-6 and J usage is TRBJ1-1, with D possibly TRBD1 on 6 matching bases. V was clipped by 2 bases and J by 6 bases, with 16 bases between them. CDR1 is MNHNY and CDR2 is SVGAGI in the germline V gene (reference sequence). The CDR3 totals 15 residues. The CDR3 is CASSYPGQFRAEAFF. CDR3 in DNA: TGTGCCAGCAGTTACCCAGGACAGTTTCGGGCTGAAGCTTTCTTT.

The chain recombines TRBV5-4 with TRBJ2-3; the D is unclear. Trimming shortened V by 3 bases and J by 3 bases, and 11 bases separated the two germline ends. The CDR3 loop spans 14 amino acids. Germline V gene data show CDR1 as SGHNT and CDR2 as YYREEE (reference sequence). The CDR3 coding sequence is TGTGCCAGCAGCTCGACTGGATTAACAGATACGCAGTATTTT. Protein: CASSSTGLTDTQYF.